The text below deals with one T cell receptor (beta chain). This sample is part of a study of shared clonotypes between healthy human individuals. Germline CDR1 reads SGHNT; CDR2 reads YYREEE (reference sequence). The CDR3 spans 14 residues. V dropped 0 bases and J dropped 3 bases, with 7 bases sitting between them. The assay was immunoSEQ multiplex PCR, and TCRdb's table has in-frame clones only and misses some. The sample has about 1.1 million clones, roughly 80% seen once; the top ten hold almost 0.9%. The sequence derives from a man aged 18 to 30 in good health. Some clones in this sample may be carry-over from other donors' samples. The chain uses TRBV5-4 and TRBJ2-1; D remains unclear. Material for sequencing was memory CD4+ T cells from PBMCs. Subset described: CD45RA-negative fraction. CDR3 DNA sequence: TGTGCCAGCAGCTTGGGGGCCCACTACAATGAGCAGTTCTTC. Residues: CASSLGAHYNEQFF.